The clone carrying this T cell receptor (beta chain) appeared a few times. Its antigen remains unidentified. J gave up 4 bases and V 4 bases, and 11 bases lay outside the gene matches. CDR1 ENHRY and CDR2 SYGVKD come from the germline V gene. CDR3 length: 18 residues. These data come from a study of regulatory T cells in long-lasting Graves disease. At the level of the study: Prior antithyroid drug treatment in newly diagnosed Graves' patients lasted under 3 months.

Points from the study as a whole: Owing to a sample size that was small, accuracy may have been reduced. Thyroid tissue went unexamined; only peripheral blood was analyzed. Persistent-disease Graves' patients showed less TCR diversity than new cases.

Time point given: newly diagnosed GD, antithyroid drugs for less than 3 months. PBMCs were the source of the RNA used for TCR sequencing. Arm-PCR of CDR3 regions and iRepertoire HTBI primers were the basis on which TCR beta libraries were built. TCRdb reprocessed the multiplex PCR reads with MiXCR, giving one entry per CDR3 protein. The sample shows around 400,000 distinct CDR3 sequences, around 15% of them seen only once. The sample consisted of peripheral blood mononuclear cells (PBMCs), taken at new diagnosis, from a patient treated with antithyroid drugs. V and J are TRBV10-3 and TRBJ2-2, with 11 bases identical to TRBD2. The receptor's source is a female donor with Graves disease. Here the CDR3 reads CAISVLPSGGPSTGELFF. For the CDR3, the DNA is TGTGCCATCAGTGTTTTGCCTAGCGGGGGGCCTTCCACCGGGGAGCTGTTTTTT.